These 3 T cell receptor beta chains were sequenced from one sample in a study of T-cell reconstitution after alpha-beta-depleted transplantation in children. Unique molecular identifiers tagged the TCRbeta library. TCRdb reanalysed the PCR reads using MiXCR and keeps one entry per CDR3 protein. The profile covers 230,000 or so distinct CDR3 sequences, with around 8.9% appearing a single time and over 4.5% taken by the ten largest. Sequenced material: PBMCs from the stem cell graft donor, taken from the stem cell graft. These receptors all stem from a human donor who donated a stem cell graft to a child with SCID.

The table lists this clonotype with many counts. The V gene is TRBV30, the J gene TRBJ2-3, with D uncertain. Germline lookup yields CDR1 GTSNPN and CDR2 SVGIG (reference sequence). This CDR3 is 14 amino acids long. Trimming pared 3 bases from V and 1 base from J, leaving 11 bases between. CDR3 sequence reads: CAWREFYGTDTQYF. For the CDR3, the DNA is TGTGCCTGGAGGGAGTTTTACGGCACAGATACGCAGTATTTT.

This clonotype was seen at least ten times. V and J are TRBV7-9 and TRBJ1-1; weak D call: TRBD1 (6 bases). Germline CDR1 reads SEHNR; CDR2 reads FQNEAQ (reference sequence). CDR3 length: 12 amino acids. Trimming pared 1 base from V and 10 bases from J, leaving 10 bases between. The CDR3 DNA sequence: TGTGCCAGCAGCTTAGACCGGGGGCCAGCTTTCTTT. This encodes CASSLDRGPAFF.

In this sample, this clonotype turned up many times. The CDR3 coding sequence is TGTGCCAGCAGTTTCGCAGTTGCCGGGGAGCTGTTTTTT. This gives the protein CASSFAVAGELFF. V usage is TRBV12-3 or TRBV12-4 and J usage is TRBJ2-2; no reliable D call. This CDR3 has 13 amino acids. Trimming took 3 bases from V and 6 from J, leaving 8 bases between them.